The next 10 T cell receptor beta chains were all read from a single sample in a study of T cell responses to AZD1222 COVID-19 vaccine. Sequencing was performed with immunoSEQ multiplex PCR; in TCRdb, only in-frame clones are kept and a portion is missing. The sample gives about 180,000 clones, around 88% of which show up once; roughly 10% is in the top ten. Here the sequenced sample was peripheral blood, taken 28 days after the second AZD1222 dose. The receptors here all came from an adult who received the AZD1222 COVID-19 vaccine.

The rearrangement links TRBV7-2 to TRBJ1-6, with D perhaps TRBD1 (5 bases). V was cut by 1 base and J by 7 bases, with 11 bases left in between. CDR1 and CDR2 from the germline V gene are SGHTA and FQGNSA. The CDR3 covers 15 residues. The CDR3 DNA reads as TGTGCCAGCAGCTTAGAATCAGGGCTAAATTCACCCCTCCACTTT. Its protein is CASSLESGLNSPLHF.

V gene TRBV29-1 combines with J gene TRBJ1-1, with a weak D call TRBD1 (6 bases). V dropped 3 bases and J dropped 4 bases, with 9 bases sitting between them. Germline values: CDR1 SQVTM, CDR2 ANQGSEA. CDR3 length: 12 residues. The CDR3 DNA reads TGCAGCGTTGACTGGGGGCGCACTGAAGCTTTCTTT. Translating gives CSVDWGRTEAFF.

The chain combines TRBV5-8 with TRBJ1-2; D is ambiguous. Germline V gene sequence: CDR1 SGHTS, CDR2 YDEGEE. V gave up 5 bases and J gave up 4 bases, with 9 bases separating them. This CDR3 is 12 amino acids long. The CDR3 loop is CASSGYSYGYTF. The DNA of the CDR3 is TGTGCCAGCAGTGGGTACAGCTATGGCTACACCTTC.

The chain employs TRBV19 and TRBJ1-1; D perhaps matches TRBD1 (5 bases). Germline CDR1 is LNHDA and CDR2 is SQIVND (reference sequence). Between the trimmed V and J ends, which lost 7 bases and 5 bases, there was a span of 5 bases. The CDR3 loop spans 10 amino acids. In DNA form, the CDR3 reads TGTGCCAGTACAGGGACTGAAGCTTTCTTT. Amino acids: CASTGTEAFF.

This chain links TRBV28 with TRBJ2-7, with D tentatively TRBD2 (5 bases). V gave up 5 bases and J gave up 2 bases, with 10 bases separating them. CDR1 is MDHEN, CDR2 SYDVKM, per germline. CDR3 length: 13 residues. CDR3 region: CASSEGLAYEQYF. Written as DNA, the CDR3 is TGTGCCAGCAGTGAGGGTTTAGCCTACGAGCAGTACTTC.

The chain recombines TRBV4-2 with TRBJ1-2; 7 bases line up with TRBD1. The CDR3 loop spans 15 amino acids. Germline-derived CDR1 and CDR2 are LGHNA and YNFKEQ. Losses at the gene ends were 5 bases for V and 3 bases for J; bases not matched to a gene: 9. CDR3 in amino acids: CASSSRQGGDYGYTF. The CDR3 region has the DNA TGTGCCAGCAGCTCCCGACAGGGAGGGGACTATGGCTACACCTTC.

V and J are TRBV5-1 and TRBJ2-1; TRBD1 agrees at 8 bases. The germline V gene has CDR1 SGHRS and CDR2 YFSETQ. The junction had 15 bases not matched to a gene; V was cut back by 4 bases and J by 6 bases. The CDR3 loop spans 17 amino acids. The CDR3 sequence is CASSLEDRAGSVNEQFF. CDR3 DNA: TGCGCCAGCAGCCTAGAGGACAGGGCCGGTTCGGTCAATGAGCAGTTCTTC. Full variable domain (rest looked up from reference TRBV5-1 and TRBJ2-1): KAGVTQTPRYLIKTRGQQVTLSCSPISGHRSVSWYQQTPGQGLQFLFEYFSETQRNKGNFPGRFSGRQFSNSRSEMNVSTLELGDSALYLCASSLEDRAGSVNEQFFGPGTRLTVL.

The chain links TRBV7-3 to TRBJ2-3, with D maybe TRBD1 (6 bases). Trimming stripped 3 bases from V and 0 bases from J, with 7 bases between. This CDR3 is 14 amino acids long. The germline gives CDR1 SGHTA, CDR2 FQGTGA. The CDR3 bases are TGTGCCAGCAGCTTGGGGGCCAGCACAGATACGCAGTATTTT. This encodes CASSLGASTDTQYF.

The chain has TRBV11-1 and TRBJ1-1; D perhaps matches TRBD1 (5 bases). Trimming removed 5 bases at V and 0 bases at J, with 10 bases between. Germline V gene lookup returns CDR1 SGHAT and CDR2 FQDESV (reference sequence). The CDR3 has 14 residues. CDR3 loop: CASSEQVMNTEAFF. CDR3 sequence (DNA): TGTGCCAGCAGCGAACAGGTCATGAACACTGAAGCTTTCTTT.

For this clone: This specimen includes other DNA sequences encoding the same CDR3. The chain has TRBV12-3 or TRBV12-4 and TRBJ2-7; no clear D. V was trimmed by 2 bases and J by 0 bases, leaving 5 bases between them. This CDR3 is built from 13 residues. CDR3 DNA: TGTGCCAGCAGTTTATTCGGCTCCTACGAGCAGTACTTC. Its translation: CASSLFGSYEQYF.